Presented here are 14 T cell receptor beta chains from one specimen sequenced in a study of regulatory T cells in long-lasting Graves disease. Time point reported: newly diagnosed GD, antithyroid drugs for less than 3 months. RNA isolated from PBMCs was used to make the TCR library. TCR beta libraries were built with iRepertoire HTBI primers and Arm-PCR of CDR3 regions. TCRdb re-called the multiplex PCR reads with MiXCR, one entry per CDR3 protein. The sample holds fewer than 350,000 distinct CDR3 sequences; about a sixth are singletons and the top ten take 35% to 45%. The sample here was peripheral blood mononuclear cells (PBMCs), taken at new diagnosis, from a patient treated with antithyroid drugs. The receptors derive from a female donor with Graves disease.

A word on this clonotype: A much larger clone differs by one base, so this may be a read error. This chain uses TRBV9 with TRBJ2-2; 12 bases are shared with TRBD2. With V trimmed by 3 bases and J by 6 bases, 3 bases remained unmatched. CDR3 length: 15 residues. Germline values: CDR1 SGDLS, CDR2 YYNGEE. CDR3 in DNA: TGTGCCAGCAGCGCTAGCGGGAGGGCCCCCGGGGAGCTGTTTTTT. It codes for CASSASGRAPGELFF. Complete variable domain (other parts from reference TRBV9 and TRBJ2-2): DSGVTQTPKHLITATGQRVTLRCSPRSGDLSVYWYQQSLDQGLQFLIQYYNGEERAKGNILERFSAQQFPDLHSELNLSSLELGDSALYFCASSASGRAPGELFFGEGSRLTVL.

This clonotype came up many times. The chain's CDR3 is CASSLGGGIETQYF. The CDR3, as DNA: TGTGCCAGCAGTTTGGGTGGGGGGATCGAGACCCAGTACTTC. The chain employs TRBV6-9 and TRBJ2-5, with TRBD2 as a possible D gene (6 bases). This CDR3 has 14 residues. CDR1 is MNHGY and CDR2 is SVAAGI in the germline V gene. Between the trimmed V and J ends, which lost 4 bases and 5 bases, there was a span of 14 bases.

The rearrangement joins TRBV24-1 to TRBJ1-2; D ambiguous. This CDR3 has 13 residues. The germline V gene encodes CDR1 KGHDR and CDR2 SFDVKD. Trimming left V 4 bases short and J 4 bases short, with 9 bases between. The DNA for the CDR3 is TGTGCCACCAGTGACCCTAGGGTCTATGGCTACACCTTC. Its protein is CATSDPRVYGYTF.

Many counts were recorded for this clonotype. The rearrangement links TRBV12-3 or TRBV12-4 to TRBJ1-5; perhaps TRBD1 as D (6 bases). The CDR3 totals 14 residues. Trimming left V 3 bases short and J 5 bases short, with 11 bases between. The CDR3 coding sequence is TGTGCCAGCAGTTTCGGAGAGGGGGATCAGCCCCAGCATTTT. It codes for CASSFGEGDQPQHF.

This clonotype came up a few times. The V and J genes are TRBV20-1 and TRBJ1-2, with D hard to call. The CDR3 runs 11 residues. Trimming took 5 bases from V and 9 from J, leaving 13 bases between them. Looked up from germline, CDR1 is DFQATT and CDR2 is SNEGSKA (reference sequence). The CDR3 coding sequence is TGCAGTGCTCCTCTATCAGGCCGCTACACCTTC. The encoded protein is CSAPLSGRYTF.

In its sample, this clonotype was seen many times. V and J are TRBV11-2 and TRBJ2-7, with D tentatively TRBD1 (5 bases). This CDR3 has 15 residues. Germline values: CDR1 SGHAT, CDR2 FQNNGV. The ends were cut back, 0 bases at V and 2 bases at J, with 11 bases in the middle. The CDR3 protein is CASSLEGPRAYEQYF. CDR3 in DNA: TGTGCCAGCAGCTTAGAGGGGCCCCGAGCCTACGAGCAGTACTTC.

This clonotype was recorded many times. V usage is TRBV6-1 and J usage is TRBJ2-7; 10 bases fit TRBD2. The junction had 9 bases not matched to a gene; V was cut back by 6 bases and J by 7 bases. This CDR3 contains 14 residues. Germline lookup yields CDR1 MNHNS and CDR2 SASEGT. As DNA, the CDR3 is TGTGCCAGCAGCCGACTAAGGACTAGCGGAGAGCAGTACTTC. It codes for CASSRLRTSGEQYF.

This clonotype was detected only a few times. The rearrangement links TRBV5-1 to TRBJ2-7; TRBD2 agrees at 7 bases. Germline V gene lookup returns CDR1 SGHRS and CDR2 YFSETQ. This CDR3 spans 15 amino acids. After removal of 3 bases from V and 5 bases from J, the junction contained 11 bases not matched to a gene. The CDR3 DNA reads as TGCGCCAGCAGCTGGGCCGGGACTAATGGGAACGAGCAGTACTTC. Its translation: CASSWAGTNGNEQYF.

This clonotype was seen repeatedly, ten times or more. The chain employs TRBV20-1 and TRBJ1-5; perhaps TRBD1 as D (5 bases). The CDR3 covers 13 residues. Trimming stripped 6 bases from V and 0 bases from J, with 9 bases between. Germline CDR1 and CDR2: DFQATT and SNEGSKA (reference sequence). CDR3 bases: TGCAGTGCCAGGGAAGATAGCAATCAGCCCCAGCATTTT. Its protein product is CSAREDSNQPQHF.

The chain employs TRBV12-3 or TRBV12-4 and TRBJ2-7; D ambiguous. Trimming pared 6 bases from V and 3 bases from J, leaving 9 bases between. This CDR3 has 12 amino acids. For the CDR3, the DNA is TGTGCCAGCAGCCCCGGCTTCTACGAGCAGTACTTC. This encodes CASSPGFYEQYF.

Here the CDR3 DNA reads TGTGCCAGCAGCACGGGACAGGGTGTCACAGATACGCAGTATTTT. The encoded protein is CASSTGQGVTDTQYF. This chain links TRBV9 with TRBJ2-3, with TRBD1 identical over 9 bases. Losses at the gene ends were 4 bases for V and 2 bases for J; bases not matched to a gene: 5. This CDR3 is built from 15 residues. CDR1 is SGDLS and CDR2 is YYNGEE in the germline V gene.

Notes on this clonotype: A far larger clone is only one base removed, so a read error is likely. The rearrangement links TRBV2 to TRBJ2-4; 7 positions agree with TRBD1. This CDR3 spans 15 amino acids. Looked up from germline, CDR1 is SNHLY and CDR2 is FYNNEI. CDR3 amino acids: CATSDWDRSYNEQYF. As DNA, the CDR3 is TGTGCCACCAGTGACTGGGACAGATCCTACAATGAGCAGTACTTC.

This clonotype was found many times. The chain couples TRBV7-9 to TRBJ1-5; 8 bases are shared with TRBD1. Germline CDR1 is SEHNR and CDR2 is FQNEAQ (reference sequence). The CDR3 runs to 13 residues. V trimming: 5 bases; J trimming: 5 bases; junction bases outside the gene matches: 2. Written as DNA, the CDR3 is TGTGCCAGCAGCATACAGGGGGATCAGCCCCAGCATTTT. Residues: CASSIQGDQPQHF.

The genes are TRBV5-1 and TRBJ1-2; D is uncertain. V lost 5 bases and J 8 bases, leaving 16 bases between the germline ends. There are 13 residues in the CDR3. Germline V gives CDR1 SGHRS, CDR2 YFSETQ. The CDR3 nucleotides are TGCGCCAGCAGTCCAGACTTAGGTGAGGGCTACACCTTC. This gives the protein CASSPDLGEGYTF.